This TCR beta chain is from a study of breast tumors, draining lymph nodes, adjacent tissues. Overall study results and limits: Compared with lymph nodes, tumors were less diverse; compared with nontumor tissue, more. That most tumor T cells come from lymph nodes remained unproven. Findings are consistent with lymph node origin and intratumoral expansion of most tumor T cells.

The sample holds one count of this clonotype. As yet, its antigen is unknown. Each CDR3 protein is one row after TCRdb ran MiXCR on the multiplex PCR reads. In the table there are 130,000 or so distinct CDR3 sequences, approximately 32% of which are singletons. Breast cancer patients provided tissue from their axillary draining lymph nodes. The receptor comes from a female donor with breast cancer. Some clones in this sample may be carry-over from other donors' samples. The source material was axillary lymph node tissue.

CDR3 residues: CATSDLQIRFGLEQYF. The CDR3 coding sequence is TGTGCCACCAGTGATTTGCAAATCAGGTTCGGCCTCGAGCAGTACTTC. This chain joins TRBV24-1 and TRBJ2-7, with unresolved D. This CDR3 contains 16 residues. Trimming shortened V by 0 bases and J by 6 bases, and 17 bases separated the two germline ends. CDR1 and CDR2 from the germline V gene are KGHDR and SFDVKD.